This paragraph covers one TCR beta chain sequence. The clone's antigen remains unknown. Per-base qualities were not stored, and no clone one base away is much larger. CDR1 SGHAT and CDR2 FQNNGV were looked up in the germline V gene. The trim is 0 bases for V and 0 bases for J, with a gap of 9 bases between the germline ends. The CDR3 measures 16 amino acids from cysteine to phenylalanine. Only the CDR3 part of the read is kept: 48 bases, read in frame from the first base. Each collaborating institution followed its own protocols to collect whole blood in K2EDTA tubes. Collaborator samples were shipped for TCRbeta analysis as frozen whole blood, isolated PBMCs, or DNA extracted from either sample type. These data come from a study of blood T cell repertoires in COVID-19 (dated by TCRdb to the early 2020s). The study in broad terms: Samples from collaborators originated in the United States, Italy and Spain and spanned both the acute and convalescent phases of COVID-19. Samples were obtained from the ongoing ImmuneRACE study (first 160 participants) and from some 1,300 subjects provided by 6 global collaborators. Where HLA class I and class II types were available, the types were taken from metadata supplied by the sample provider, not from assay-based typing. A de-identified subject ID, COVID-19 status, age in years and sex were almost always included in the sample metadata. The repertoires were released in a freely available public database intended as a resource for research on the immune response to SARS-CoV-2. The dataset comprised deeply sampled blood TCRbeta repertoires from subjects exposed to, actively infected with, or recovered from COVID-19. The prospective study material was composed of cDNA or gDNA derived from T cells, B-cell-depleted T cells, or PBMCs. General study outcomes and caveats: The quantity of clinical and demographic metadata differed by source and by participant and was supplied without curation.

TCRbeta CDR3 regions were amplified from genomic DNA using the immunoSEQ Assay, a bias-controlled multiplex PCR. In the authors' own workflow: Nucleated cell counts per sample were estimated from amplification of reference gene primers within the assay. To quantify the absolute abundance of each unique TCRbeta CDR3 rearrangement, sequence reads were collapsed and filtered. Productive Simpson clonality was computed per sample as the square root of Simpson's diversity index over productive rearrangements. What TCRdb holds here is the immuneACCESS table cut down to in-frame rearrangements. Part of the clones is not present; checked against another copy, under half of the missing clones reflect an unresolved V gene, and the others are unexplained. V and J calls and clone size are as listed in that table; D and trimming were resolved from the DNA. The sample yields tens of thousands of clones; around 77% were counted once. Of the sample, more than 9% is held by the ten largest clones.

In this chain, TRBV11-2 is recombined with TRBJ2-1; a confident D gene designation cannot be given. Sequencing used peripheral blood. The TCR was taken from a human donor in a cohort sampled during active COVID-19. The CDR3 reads CASSLDPGSSYNEQFF. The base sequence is TGTGCCAGCAGCTTAGACCCAGGCAGCTCCTACAATGAGCAGTTCTTC.